The next 24 T cell receptor beta chains were all read from a single sample in a study of T cells in Graves' hyperthyroidism and ophthalmopathy. The TCR beta CDR3 regions underwent amplification using RNA transcripts as the source. Using the HTBI primer set, a first-round RT-PCR was run on the TCR CDR3. From the multiplex PCR reads, TCRdb called clonotypes with MiXCR, one entry per CDR3 protein. Here the sample spans 600,000 to 800,000 distinct CDR3 sequences, 30% to 40% being singletons. Material: blood. The receptors originated from a woman aged 40 to 50 with Graves' hyperthyroidism.

This rearrangement joins TRBV7-3 to TRBJ2-5, with a possible D match to TRBD1 (5 bases). Germline CDR1 reads SGHTA; CDR2 reads FQGTGA. V gave up 6 bases and J gave up 1 base, with 12 bases separating them. The CDR3 covers 14 residues. In nucleotides, the CDR3 is TGTGCCAGCAGTGAAGGGGCTAGCCAAGAGACCCAGTACTTC. Its protein is CASSEGASQETQYF.

This clonotype turned up a few times. The V gene is TRBV7-2, the J gene TRBJ1-2; weak D call: TRBD1 (6 bases). The CDR3 loop spans 16 amino acids. Trimming removed 6 bases at V and 4 bases at J, with 21 bases between. Germline V gene data show CDR1 as SGHTA and CDR2 as FQGNSA. CDR3 DNA sequence: TGTGCCAGCAGTTTATTCCCACCCGAGGGGGGCTATGGCTACACCTTC. This encodes CASSLFPPEGGYGYTF.

This clonotype has at least ten counts. The chain is built from TRBV7-9 and TRBJ1-1; the D is unclear. V was cut by 5 bases and J by 0 bases, with 4 bases left in between. The CDR3 runs 12 residues. Germline CDR1 is SEHNR and CDR2 is FQNEAQ (reference sequence). The CDR3 spells CASSHMNTEAFF. In DNA form, the CDR3 reads TGTGCCAGCAGCCATATGAACACTGAAGCTTTCTTT.

V gene TRBV28 combines with J gene TRBJ1-2; D perhaps matches TRBD1 (6 bases). Trimming took off 4 bases at V and 3 bases at J, with 12 bases between the two ends. This CDR3 contains 14 residues. The germline CDR1 and CDR2 sequences are MDHEN and SYDVKM. CDR3 in amino acids: CASSSEGGDYGYTF. In nucleotides, the CDR3 is TGTGCCAGCAGTTCTGAGGGGGGGGACTATGGCTACACCTTC.

Here the CDR3 reads CASSASGAREQYF. DNA of the CDR3: TGTGCCAGCAGTGCATCCGGGGCTCGGGAGCAGTACTTC. The V call is TRBV2, the J call TRBJ2-7; tentatively, D is TRBD1 or TRBD2 (5 bases each). CDR1 and CDR2 (germline): SNHLY, FYNNEI. This CDR3 is 13 amino acids long. V was trimmed by 4 bases and J by 7 bases, leaving 14 bases between them.

The chain joins TRBV19 to TRBJ1-4; D not resolved. V was pared by 7 bases and J by 4 bases, with 10 bases between. The CDR3 sequence is 13 residues long. Germline V gives CDR1 LNHDA, CDR2 SQIVND (reference sequence). The CDR3 loop is CASKEGLNEKLFF. The CDR3 bases are TGTGCCAGTAAGGAGGGCCTTAATGAAAAACTGTTTTTT. Supplemented by reference TRBV19 and TRBJ1-4, the full variable domain reads DGGITQSPKYLFRKEGQNVTLSCEQNLNHDAMYWYRQDPGQGLRLIYYSQIVNDFQKGDIAEGYSVSREKKESFPLTVTSAQKNPTAFYLCASKEGLNEKLFFGSGTQLSVL.

The chain is built from TRBV19 and TRBJ2-7, with D perhaps matching TRBD2 (6 bases). Trimming cost V 3 bases and J 7 bases, with 13 bases left between them. The CDR3 contains 13 residues. Per germline, CDR1 LNHDA and CDR2 SQIVND (reference sequence). CDR3 region: CASSINVAGEQYF. The CDR3 region has the DNA TGTGCCAGTAGTATTAACGTCGCGGGGGAGCAGTACTTC. Based on the CDR3 plus reference TRBV19 and TRBJ2-7, the full variable domain is DGGITQSPKYLFRKEGQNVTLSCEQNLNHDAMYWYRQDPGQGLRLIYYSQIVNDFQKGDIAEGYSVSREKKESFPLTVTSAQKNPTAFYLCASSINVAGEQYFGPGTRLTVT.

This clonotype was seen repeatedly, ten times or more. The chain couples TRBV11-2 to TRBJ1-6, with D tentatively TRBD1 (6 bases). V lost 5 bases and J lost 10, with 21 bases in between. CDR1 is SGHAT and CDR2 is FQNNGV in the germline V gene. The length of the CDR3 is 16 residues. Here the CDR3 DNA reads TGTGCCAGCAGCCAAACCGCAGGGGCAGATTACTCACCCCTCCACTTT. Translation gives CASSQTAGADYSPLHF.

The chain couples TRBV13 to TRBJ2-7; 10 nucleotides match TRBD1. Germline-derived CDR1 and CDR2 are PRHDT and FYEKMQ (reference sequence). The CDR3 loop spans 18 amino acids. V shed 0 bases and J 3 bases; nucleotides not matched to a gene: 11. CDR3 sequence (DNA): TGTGCCAGCAGCTTAGGTACGACAGGGGGCAAGTTCGGCTACGAGCAGTACTTC. Its protein is CASSLGTTGGKFGYEQYF.

This rearrangement joins TRBV10-3 to TRBJ1-4; tentative D call: TRBD1 (6 bases). Germline values: CDR1 ENHRY, CDR2 SYGVKD. The CDR3 consists of 15 residues. Trimming took 8 bases from V and 4 from J, leaving 17 bases between them. Here the CDR3 reads CAIGIRGGSNEKLFF. In DNA form, the CDR3 reads TGTGCCATCGGTATCAGGGGAGGAAGTAATGAAAAACTGTTTTTT.

In this sample, this clonotype turned up a few times. The rearrangement links TRBV7-9 to TRBJ2-7; 9 bases are shared with TRBD2. J gave up 7 bases and V 0 bases, and 10 bases lay outside the gene matches. Germline loops: CDR1 SEHNR, CDR2 FQNEAQ (reference sequence). This CDR3 has 16 amino acids. CDR3 loop: CASSLAPSGNLQEQYF. CDR3 coding DNA: TGTGCCAGCAGCTTAGCTCCTAGCGGGAACTTGCAGGAGCAGTACTTC.

With regard to this clonotype: A read error may account for a junction end that differs from germline. The chain is built from TRBV11-2 and TRBJ1-5; D is perhaps TRBD1 (5 bases). Germline V gives CDR1 SGHAT, CDR2 FQNNGV. The CDR3 consists of 15 residues. The CDR3 sequence is CTSSPTGLGVQPQHF. The CDR3 nucleotides are TGTACCAGCTCACCAACGGGGTTAGGGGTGCAGCCCCAGCATTTT.

This clonotype was counted ten times or more. The V and J genes are TRBV2 and TRBJ2-5; 9 nucleotides match TRBD2. The CDR3 loop spans 17 amino acids. V shed 9 bases and J 4 bases; nucleotides not matched to a gene: 18. Germline V gene sequence: CDR1 SNHLY, CDR2 FYNNEI. The CDR3 region has the DNA TGTGCCAGTCCGGAGGGGCTAGCGGGGCTTTCCGGAGAGACCCAGTACTTC. Protein product: CASPEGLAGLSGETQYF. The entire variable domain, with the rest obtained from reference TRBV2 and TRBJ2-5, is as follows: EPEVTQTPSHQVTQMGQEVILRCVPISNHLYFYWYRQILGQKVEFLVSFYNNEISEKSEIFDDQFSVERPDGSNFTLKIRSTKLEDSAMYFCASPEGLAGLSGETQYFGPGTRLLVL.

In its sample, this clonotype was seen a few times. The chain couples TRBV10-3 to TRBJ1-5; TRBD1 matches 9 bases. This CDR3 is 18 amino acids long. Trimming took 0 bases from V and 4 from J; bases not matched to a gene: 10. Germline V gene sequence: CDR1 ENHRY, CDR2 SYGVKD. This chain's CDR3 is CAISESPGPTGGNQPQHF. CDR3 nucleotides: TGTGCCATCAGTGAGTCCCCAGGCCCGACAGGGGGGAATCAGCCCCAGCATTTT.

Ten or more counts support this clonotype. The chain carries TRBV2 and TRBJ1-5; D unresolved. This CDR3 spans 15 amino acids. The ends were cut back, 7 bases at V and 0 bases at J, with 13 bases in the middle. Germline V gene lookup returns CDR1 SNHLY and CDR2 FYNNEI. The DNA for the CDR3 is TGTGCCAGCAATCCAAGGGAGTATAGCAATCAGCCCCAGCATTTT. It codes for CASNPREYSNQPQHF. The full variable domain, completed using reference TRBV2 and TRBJ1-5, is EPEVTQTPSHQVTQMGQEVILRCVPISNHLYFYWYRQILGQKVEFLVSFYNNEISEKSEIFDDQFSVERPDGSNFTLKIRSTKLEDSAMYFCASNPREYSNQPQHFGDGTRLSIL.

This sequence joins TRBV7-2 and TRBJ1-1; the D gene is possibly TRBD1 (5 bases). V was shortened by 6 bases and J by 7 bases, with 6 bases between the two germline ends. Germline lookup yields CDR1 SGHTA and CDR2 FQGNSA. This CDR3 contains 10 residues. The CDR3 protein is CASRGLEAFF. The CDR3 DNA is TGTGCCAGCAGGGGACTTGAAGCTTTCTTT.

This clonotype was seen more than once but under ten times. This CDR3 is CASSFYRDVYGYTF. In DNA, the CDR3 is TGTGCCAGCAGCTTCTACCGGGACGTCTATGGCTACACCTTC. The chain recombines TRBV7-2 with TRBJ1-2; tentative D call: TRBD1 (5 bases). The V end lost 3 bases, the J end lost 4 bases, and 12 bases lay between the germline ends. This CDR3 has 14 amino acids. The germline gives CDR1 SGHTA, CDR2 FQGNSA.

In its sample, this clonotype was seen many times. The chain links TRBV7-9 to TRBJ1-6; D unclear. V was trimmed by 5 bases and J by 3 bases, leaving 17 bases between them. Germline V gives CDR1 SEHNR, CDR2 FQNEAQ (reference sequence). This CDR3 contains 17 residues. The CDR3 sequence is CASSPMGYGLYNSPLHF. CDR3 sequence (DNA): TGTGCCAGCAGCCCGATGGGCTACGGCCTCTATAATTCACCCCTCCACTTT. Variable domain in full (rest from reference TRBV7-9 and TRBJ1-6): DTGVSQNPRHKITKRGQNVTFRCDPISEHNRLYWYRQTLGQGPEFLTYFQNEAQLEKSRLLSDRFSAERPKGSFSTLEIQRTEQGDSAMYLCASSPMGYGLYNSPLHFGNGTRLTVT.

The chain uses TRBV29-1 and TRBJ1-2; perhaps TRBD1 as D (5 bases). The CDR3 loop spans 11 amino acids. V was trimmed by 6 bases and J by 1 base, leaving 6 bases between them. CDR1 is SQVTM, CDR2 ANQGSEA, per germline. CDR3: CSVQVNYGYTF. CDR3 DNA: TGCAGCGTACAGGTTAACTATGGCTACACCTTC.

The chain has TRBV12-5 and TRBJ2-7; TRBD1 matches at 8 bases. Germline V lookup: CDR1 LGHNT, CDR2 FRNRAP. This CDR3 has 15 amino acids. The V segment lost 6 bases and the J segment 2 bases; nucleotides outside the gene matches: 9. CDR3 nucleotide sequence: TGTGCTAGTGGCCTGCCCGGGACAGGAACCTACGAGCAGTACTTC. This codes for CASGLPGTGTYEQYF.

This clonotype was found many times. The V call is TRBV24-1, the J call TRBJ2-7; TRBD1 matches at 10 bases. The CDR3 has 13 amino acids. The germline gives CDR1 KGHDR, CDR2 SFDVKD. Trimming removed 6 bases from V and 7 bases from J; junction bases left unmatched: 5. The DNA for the CDR3 is TGTGCCACCAGTCCCGGACAGGGGGTGGAGCAGTACTTC. It is translated as CATSPGQGVEQYF.

The chain joins TRBV7-2 to TRBJ1-5, with 8 bases matching TRBD1. Germline V lookup: CDR1 SGHTA, CDR2 FQGNSA. The CDR3 is 15 residues long. J gave up 4 bases and V 3 bases, and 5 bases lay outside the gene matches. CDR3: CASSFGTGANQPQHF. The CDR3 DNA reads as TGTGCCAGCAGCTTTGGGACAGGAGCAAATCAGCCCCAGCATTTT.

This clonotype was detected ten times or more. The rearrangement joins TRBV9 to TRBJ1-2; 8 bases line up with TRBD1. In germline, CDR1 is SGDLS, CDR2 YYNGEE. This CDR3 is built from 14 residues. J lost 4 bases, V lost 4 bases, and 6 bases had no gene match. CDR3 protein: CASSPGQGAYGYTF. CDR3 nucleotides: TGTGCCAGCAGCCCAGGACAGGGTGCCTATGGCTACACCTTC.

This clonotype was seen a few times. The V gene is TRBV7-2, the J gene TRBJ1-2; a weak D match, TRBD1 (6 bases). This CDR3 contains 14 residues. Germline CDR1 reads SGHTA; CDR2 reads FQGNSA. Trimming left V 1 base short and J 6 bases short, with 12 bases between. In DNA form, the CDR3 reads TGTGCCAGCAGCTTAGACCAAACAGGGAATGGCTACACCTTC. It translates to CASSLDQTGNGYTF.